This T cell receptor (beta chain) appears in the sequencing data of a study of tumor-infiltrating lymphocytes in localized non-small cell lung cancer. General study findings and limits: Different pieces of the same tissue went to different assays, confounding technical variation with intratumor heterogeneity.

Generated by immunoSEQ multiplex PCR, the TCRdb table keeps only in-frame clones and is missing some. Of 8,000 to 10,000 clones listed, about 80% are singletons. The CDR3 covers 15 residues. Germline V gives CDR1 SGHRS, CDR2 YFSETQ. Trimming removed 6 bases at V and 0 bases at J, with 13 bases between. Points on this clone: The antigen is undetermined.

The specimen was uninvolved lung tissue not adjacent to the tumor. The TCR comes from a human donor with non-small cell lung cancer. The chain has TRBV5-1 and TRBJ1-5; D is unclear. CDR3 coding DNA: TGCGCCAGCACGCCCGACGGTTATAGCAATCAGCCCCAGCATTTT. The encoded protein is CASTPDGYSNQPQHF.